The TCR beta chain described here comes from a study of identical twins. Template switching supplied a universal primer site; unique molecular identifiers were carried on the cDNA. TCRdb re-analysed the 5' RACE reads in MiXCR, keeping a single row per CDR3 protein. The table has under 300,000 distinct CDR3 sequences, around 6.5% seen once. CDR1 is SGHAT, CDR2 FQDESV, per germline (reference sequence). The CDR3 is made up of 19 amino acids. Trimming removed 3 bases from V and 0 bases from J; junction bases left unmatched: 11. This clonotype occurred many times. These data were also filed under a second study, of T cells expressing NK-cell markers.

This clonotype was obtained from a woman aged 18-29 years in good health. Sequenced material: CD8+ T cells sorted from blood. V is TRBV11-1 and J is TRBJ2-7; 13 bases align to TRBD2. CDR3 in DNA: TGTGCCAGCAGCTTGGACCCGGGACTAGCGGGGCCAAGCTCCTACGAGCAGTACTTC. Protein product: CASSLDPGLAGPSSYEQYF.